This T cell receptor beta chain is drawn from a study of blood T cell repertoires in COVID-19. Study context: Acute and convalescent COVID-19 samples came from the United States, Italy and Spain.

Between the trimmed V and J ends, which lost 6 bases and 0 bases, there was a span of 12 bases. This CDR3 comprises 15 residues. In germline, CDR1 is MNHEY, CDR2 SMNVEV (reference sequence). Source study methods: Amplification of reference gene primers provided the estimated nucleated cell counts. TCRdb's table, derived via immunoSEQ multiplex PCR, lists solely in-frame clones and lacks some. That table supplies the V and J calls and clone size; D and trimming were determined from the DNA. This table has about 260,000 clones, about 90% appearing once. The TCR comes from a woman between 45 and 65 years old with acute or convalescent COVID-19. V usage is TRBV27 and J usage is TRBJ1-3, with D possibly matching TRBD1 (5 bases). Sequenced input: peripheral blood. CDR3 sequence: CASRPLGRSGNTIYF. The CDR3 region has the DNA TGTGCCAGCAGACCCTTGGGGCGCTCTGGAAACACCATATATTTT.